These T cell receptor beta chains were read from a single sample in a study of brain T cells in children with intractable seizures. Sequenced by immunoSEQ multiplex PCR; TCRdb stores in-frame clones only, minus some. The table has just under 65,000 clones, 90% to 97% seen once; the top ten hold 0.35% to 0.4%. This sample comprised peripheral blood, obtained at surgery. Receptor source: a boy less than two years old with focal cortical dysplasia and intractable seizures. The CDR3 runs from the conserved cysteine through the conserved F or W. The order of the fields is J gene, clone size, D gene, V gene, CDR3 DNA, CDR3 protein. The D gene is left open where the match is weak. The size of a clone is reported for some rows only, either as once, few or many, or as a class for expanded clones.

TRBJ1-1 | once | - | TRBV19 | TGTGCCAGTAGTATCTACAGGGACACTGAAGCTTTCTTT | CASSIYRDTEAFF
TRBJ2-7 | - | - | TRBV9 | TGTGCCAGCAGTGCGGGACCGTCCACCTACGAGCAGTACTTC | CASSAGPSTYEQYF
TRBJ2-3 | - | - | TRBV6-5 | TGTGCCAGCAGGACCACAGATACGCAGTATTTT | CASRTTDTQYF
TRBJ1-2 | - | - | TRBV27 | TGTGCCAGCAGTTTTTTTGGGTATCCTAAAGACACCGATGGCTACACCTTC | CASSFFGYPKDTDGYTF
TRBJ2-3 | - | TRBD2 | TRBV2 | TGTGCCAGCGGTGGACTAGCCGGGCCAGATACGCAGTATTTT | CASGGLAGPDTQYF
TRBJ2-1 | - | - | TRBV19 | TGTGCCAGTAGCACATGGGATCCCCGGGGCAATGAGCAGTTCTTC | CASSTWDPRGNEQFF
TRBJ1-4 | - | - | TRBV4-1 | TGCGCCAGCAGCCAAACGTTTGGGACTAATGAAAAACTGTTTTTT | CASSQTFGTNEKLFF
TRBJ1-1 | - | - | TRBV11-2 | TGTGCCAGCAGCTCCTCAACCGGGACGCCGAGGATAGCTTTCTTT | CASSSSTGTPRIAFF
TRBJ1-6 | once | - | TRBV19 | TGTGCCAGTAGTAGAGTTTTCTCCTATAATTCACCCCTCCACTTT | CASSRVFSYNSPLHF
TRBJ1-2 | - | - | TRBV4-1 | TGCGCCAGCAGCCATAACAGGGTTGTGGTTGGCTACACCTTC | CASSHNRVVVGYTF
TRBJ2-3 | once | TRBD2 | TRBV6-5 | TGTGCCAGCAGACACGGGACTAGCGGGGACATTCAGTATTTT | CASRHGTSGDIQYF
TRBJ2-5 | - | - | TRBV15 | TGTGCCACCAGCAGAGACAACTGGGGTTCAGAGACCCAGTACTTC | CATSRDNWGSETQYF
TRBJ2-1 | once | TRBD1 | TRBV11-3 | TGTGCCAGCAGCCCGACAGGGATCAATGAGCAGTTCTTC | CASSPTGINEQFF
TRBJ1-2 | - | - | TRBV28 | TGTGCCAGCAGTTTACGCACAAGGGTTCCCACGTATAACTATGGCTACACCTTC | CASSLRTRVPTYNYGYTF
TRBJ2-7 | - | - | TRBV27 | TGTGCCAGCAGTTTAGGACCGACGAAAAACTACGAGCAGTACTTC | CASSLGPTKNYEQYF
TRBJ2-3 | once | - | TRBV5-8 | TGTGCCAGCAGCTTGGTTTCGCGGGGATTGGATACGCAGTATTTT | CASSLVSRGLDTQYF
TRBJ2-2 | - | TRBD1 | TRBV27 | TGTGCCAGCAGTCCAAATTGGACAGGGGGCACCGGGGAGCTGTTTTTT | CASSPNWTGGTGELFF
TRBJ2-3 | - | - | TRBV11-2 | TGTGCCAGCAGCTTAAACACAGATACGCAGTATTTT | CASSLNTDTQYF
TRBJ1-1 | - | - | TRBV19 | TGTGCCAGTAGTATAGATTTGGGCGCTGGGAGGGGCATCACTGAAGCTTTCTTT | CASSIDLGAGRGITEAFF
TRBJ2-3 | - | TRBD2 | TRBV27 | TGTGCCAGCAGGACTAGCGGCACAGATACGCAGTATTTT | CASRTSGTDTQYF
TRBJ1-3 | - | TRBD1 | TRBV6-5 | TGTGCCAGCAGCCCGACAGGGGGTCGAAACACCATATATTTT | CASSPTGGRNTIYF
TRBJ2-3 | - | TRBD2 | TRBV4-2 | TGTGCCAGCAGCCAAGGGATACAAGCGGGGGGCCATCCAGATACGCAGTATTTT | CASSQGIQAGGHPDTQYF
TRBJ1-5 | - | - | TRBV19 | TGTGCCAGTAGTATAACGGGTTTCGGCAATCAGCCCCAGCATTTT | CASSITGFGNQPQHF
TRBJ2-3 | - | - | TRBV11-2 | TGTGCCAGCAGCTTATCACACCAAGGAGGGCAGTATTTT | CASSLSHQGGQYF
TRBJ1-2 | once | TRBD1 | TRBV10-3 | TGTGCCATCAGTGGGGACAGTCGGGGCTACACCTTC | CAISGDSRGYTF
TRBJ2-5 | once | TRBD1 | TRBV5-1 | TGCGCCAGCAGCTCCTTTGACAGGGAGGAGACCCAGTACTTC | CASSSFDREETQYF
TRBJ2-3 | - | - | TRBV7-2 | TGTGCCAGCAGCCCTGTCCCCGGAATTATCACAGATACGCAGTATTTT | CASSPVPGIITDTQYF
TRBJ2-7 | - | - | TRBV27 | TGTGCCAGCAGTTTCGGGAGCGAGCAGTACTTC | CASSFGSEQYF
TRBJ2-1 | - | TRBD1 | TRBV7-3 | TGTGCCAGCAGCCTCCCGACAGGGAATGAGCAGTTCTTC | CASSLPTGNEQFF
TRBJ2-7 | - | TRBD2 | TRBV7-6 | TGTGCCAGCAGCTTAGCCGCGGGGGAGAGCTCCTACGAGCAGTACTTC | CASSLAAGESSYEQYF
TRBJ2-3 | - | TRBD2 | TRBV4-1 | TGCGCCAGCAGCCAAGATGGAGGCGGGAGAGGGGAAGATACGCAGTATTTT | CASSQDGGGRGEDTQYF
TRBJ2-4 | - | - | TRBV24-1 | TGTGCCACCAGTGACCCGGCTGTAGGAAACATTCAGTACTTC | CATSDPAVGNIQYF
TRBJ2-7 | - | TRBD2 | TRBV4-3 | TGCGCCAGCAGCCAAGATTCCAGCGGGAGAGTAAGGACCTACGAGCAGTACTTC | CASSQDSSGRVRTYEQYF
TRBJ2-1 | - | - | TRBV19 | TGTGCCAGTAGTATAGATACACTGTACAATGAGCAGTTCTTC | CASSIDTLYNEQFF
TRBJ2-2 | - | TRBD1 | TRBV6-5 | TGTGCCAGCAGTTACTCACAGGGGCTAGTCGGGGAGCTGTTTTTT | CASSYSQGLVGELFF
TRBJ1-3 | - | - | TRBV6-2/TRBV6-3 | TGTGCCAGCAGTTACCAGACAAGCCACTCTGGAAACACCATATATTTT | CASSYQTSHSGNTIYF
TRBJ2-7 | - | TRBD1 | TRBV6-5 | TGTGCCAGCGGTCCCGGGACAGGGAACGAGCAGTACTTC | CASGPGTGNEQYF
TRBJ1-3 | - | - | TRBV7-9 | TGTGCCAGCAGCTTAGAGGGGAGGACACCAGACTCTGGAAACACCATATATTTT | CASSLEGRTPDSGNTIYF
TRBJ2-3 | - | TRBD1 | TRBV19 | TGTGCCAGTAGTATAGCCAGGGGGCTGGCAGATACGCAGTATTTT | CASSIARGLADTQYF
TRBJ1-6 | - | - | TRBV5-4 | TGTGCCAGCAGCTTGGGAGCAGGCTCCTATAATTCACCCCTCCACTTT | CASSLGAGSYNSPLHF
TRBJ2-6 | - | TRBD1 | TRBV9 | TGTGCCAGCAGCGCCGGGACAGTTTCGTCTGGGGCCAACGTCCTGACTTTC | CASSAGTVSSGANVLTF
TRBJ2-7 | - | - | TRBV7-9 | TGTGCCAGCAGCGACAGCTCCTACGAGCAGTACTTC | CASSDSSYEQYF
TRBJ2-1 | - | TRBD2 | TRBV4-3 | TGCGCCAGCAGCCAAGCCGGACTAGGGTTTAATGAGCAGTTCTTC | CASSQAGLGFNEQFF
TRBJ2-3 | once | TRBD2 | TRBV7-6 | TGTGCCAGCAGCTCCGCTAGCGGATCAGATACGCAGTATTTT | CASSSASGSDTQYF
TRBJ1-6 | - | - | TRBV23-1 | TGCGCCAGCTGGGGACGGGTATATAATTCACCCCTCCACTTT | CASWGRVYNSPLHF
TRBJ2-3 | - | - | TRBV7-2 | TGTGCCAGCAGCCCGTCGGTGGTCCCAGATACGCAGTATTTT | CASSPSVVPDTQYF
TRBJ2-1 | - | - | TRBV6-1 | TGTGCCAGCAGTGAAGTGGGCTCTTTCCTACTACCCAATGAGCAGTTCTTC | CASSEVGSFLLPNEQFF
TRBJ2-7 | - | - | TRBV10-3 | TGTGCCATCAGTGAGTCCTCGGGGTTCGAGCAGTACTTC | CAISESSGFEQYF
TRBJ2-7 | - | TRBD2 | TRBV9 | TGTGCCAGCAGCGTAGCGCCAGCGGGGGGCCACCCCTACGAGCAGTACTTC | CASSVAPAGGHPYEQYF
TRBJ1-2 | - | - | TRBV7-9 | TGTGCCAGCAGCCTGGGGGTGTATGGCTACACCTTC | CASSLGVYGYTF
TRBJ2-1 | - | TRBD1 | TRBV24-1 | TGTGCCACCAGTGATTTTAGACAGGGCAATGAGCAGTTCTTC | CATSDFRQGNEQFF